The entry below gives a single TCR beta chain sequence along with its context. V was trimmed by 5 bases and J by 2 bases, leaving 9 bases between them. The CDR3 spans 13 residues. Germline V gene sequence: CDR1 MGHRA, CDR2 YSYEKL. The source of the sample is a study of T cell changes during pregnancy in multiple sclerosis. The data were produced by immunoSEQ multiplex PCR, yet TCRdb's version contains in-frame clones alone and is incomplete. The sample carries about 100,000 clones, around 90% recorded once. The sequencing used peripheral blood, collected in the second trimester of pregnancy. The sequence was obtained from a female donor with multiple sclerosis, enrolled in a pregnancy study. The chain carries TRBV4-1 and TRBJ2-5; D perhaps matches TRBD1 (6 bases). The CDR3 region is CASSSGQQETQYF. In DNA, the CDR3 is TGCGCCAGCAGCTCCGGACAGCAAGAGACCCAGTACTTC.